Following are 27 T cell receptor beta chains from one sample sequenced in a study of Tregs in tolerant kidney transplant recipients (dated by TCRdb to 2018 to 2020). The sample's time point, from its label and the paper: 6 months after combined kidney and bone marrow transplant. Related donors were used in the transplants with nonmyeloablative bone marrow transplantation, and mixed chimerism was transient in the human trials. The library relied on the immunoSEQ multiplex PCR assay. The table comes from immuneACCESS by way of TCRdb, which keeps in-frame sequences with V and J called. Part of the clones is missing from these tables; in studies checked, under half for an unresolved V gene and the rest for unknown reasons. The sample profile shows 20,000 to 25,000 clones; over 75% of them were found once. Of the sample, 25% falls within the top ten clones. Sequences were derived from CD8+ T cells from blood (PBMCs), sampled 6 months after the transplant. These receptors all come from a human patient who received a combined kidney and bone marrow transplant. After a transplant, some of the T cells may come from the graft donor.

CDR3 sequence (DNA): TGTGCCAGCAGCTCACCGAGCCTAGCGGGGGGGAACGAGCAGTACTTC. It translates to CASSSPSLAGGNEQYF. The chain is built from TRBV13 and TRBJ2-7; TRBD2 aligns across 12 bases. V shed 4 bases and J 5 bases; nucleotides not matched to a gene: 9. The CDR3 contains 16 residues. CDR1 is PRHDT, CDR2 FYEKMQ, per germline (reference sequence).

This chain connects TRBV14 to TRBJ1-3, with TRBD1 matching 10 bases. CDR1 is SGHDN, CDR2 FVKESK, per germline. The V and J ends lost 1 base and 0 bases, in that order; junction bases with no gene match: 0. The CDR3 is made up of 16 amino acids. CDR3 sequence (DNA): TGTGCCAGCAGCCAAGGGACAGGGGGCTCTGGAAACACCATATATTTT. This translates into CASSQGTGGSGNTIYF.

This clone was counted many times. The chain has TRBV7-9 and TRBJ2-2; no firm D call. The length of the CDR3 is 12 residues. V lost 4 bases and J 6 bases, leaving 6 bases between the germline ends. Germline V gene lookup returns CDR1 SEHNR and CDR2 FQNEAQ (reference sequence). The CDR3 is CASSSVPGELFF. CDR3 DNA sequence: TGTGCCAGCAGCTCTGTCCCCGGGGAGCTGTTTTTT.

The chain combines TRBV7-9 with TRBJ2-5, with D possibly TRBD2 on 6 matching bases. The J call may be wrong; the DNA end is better matched by TRBJ2-7. The CDR3 runs 14 residues. CDR1 SEHNR and CDR2 FQNEAQ come from the germline V gene (reference sequence). The CDR3: CASSLVGGSYEQYF. In DNA form, the CDR3 reads TGTGCCAGCAGCTTAGTCGGGGGAAGCTACGAGCAGTACTTC.

CDR3 sequence reads: CASSHGTPHTDTQYF. The CDR3 nucleotides read TGCGCCAGCAGCCATGGGACTCCTCACACAGATACGCAGTATTTT. The V and J genes are TRBV4-1 and TRBJ2-3; a weak D match, TRBD2 (6 bases). V lost 3 bases to trimming and J lost 2 bases, with 12 bases between them. CDR3 length: 15 residues. Germline values: CDR1 MGHRA, CDR2 YSYEKL.

This clone was counted a few times. The rearrangement links TRBV29-1 to TRBJ1-4, with TRBD1 as a possible D gene (6 bases). V lost 7 bases, J lost 6 bases, and 12 bases lay in between. The CDR3 length is 12 residues. Germline lookup yields CDR1 SQVTM and CDR2 ANQGSEA. As DNA, the CDR3 is TGCAGCGCTAATACAGGGTATGAAAAACTGTTTTTT. This translates into CSANTGYEKLFF. Filled out from reference TRBV29-1 and TRBJ1-4, the complete variable domain reads SAVISQKPSRDICQRGTSLTIQCQVDSQVTMMFWYRQQPGQSLTLIATANQGSEATYESGFVIDKFPISRPNLTFSTLTVSNMSPEDSSIYLCSANTGYEKLFFGSGTQLSVL.

V gene TRBV11-2 combines with J gene TRBJ2-7; TRBD1 matches at 9 bases. CDR1 SGHAT and CDR2 FQNNGV come from the germline V gene. The length of the CDR3 is 14 residues. V gave up 3 bases and J gave up 3 bases; unmatched junction bases: 3. In DNA form, the CDR3 reads TGTGCCAGCAGCTTTGGACAGGGGAACTACGAGCAGTACTTC. Protein: CASSFGQGNYEQYF.

This sequence joins TRBV7-9 and TRBJ2-7; 9 nucleotides line up with TRBD2. Germline CDR1 SEHNR, CDR2 FQNEAQ (reference sequence). V was pared by 4 bases and J by 3 bases, with 13 bases of the junction left unmatched. The CDR3 is made up of 17 amino acids. The CDR3 DNA is TGTGCCAGCAGCTCGCTCGATGATAGCGGGAGTTTCTACGAGCAGTACTTC. Translation: CASSSLDDSGSFYEQYF.

The CDR3 DNA is TGTGCCAGCAGTACCCCGGACAGGAGGAAGACCCAGTACTTC. It translates to CASSTPDRRKTQYF. V usage is TRBV6-5 and J usage is TRBJ2-5; 7 bases match TRBD1. Germline-derived CDR1 and CDR2 are MNHEY and SVGAGI. Trimming took 5 bases from V and 6 from J; bases not matched to a gene: 9. CDR3 length: 14 residues.

The chain recombines TRBV5-4 with TRBJ2-7, with D tentatively TRBD1 (6 bases). The CDR3 length is 13 residues. With 3 bases removed from V and 5 bases from J, the gap between germline ends came to 12 bases. Germline CDR1 reads SGHNT; CDR2 reads YYREEE (reference sequence). This CDR3 reads CASSSYRAHEQYF. The CDR3 DNA reads as TGTGCCAGCAGCTCCTACAGGGCCCACGAGCAGTACTTC.

The rearrangement uses TRBV4-3 and TRBJ2-7; D is undetermined. Germline V gives CDR1 LGHNA, CDR2 YSLEER. Trimming cost V 0 bases and J 5 bases, with 11 bases left between them. The CDR3 runs 14 residues. In DNA form, the CDR3 reads TGCGCCAGCAGCCAAGAGCTGATTGGCCACGAGCAGTACTTC. Translation gives CASSQELIGHEQYF.

The rearrangement joins TRBV5-4 to TRBJ1-1; no clear D gene. Trimming cost V 4 bases and J 0 bases, with 16 bases left between them. The germline CDR1 and CDR2 sequences are SGHNT and YYREEE (reference sequence). The CDR3 runs to 16 residues. The CDR3 DNA follows: TGTGCCAGCAGCCTGGAACCGGGGTTCATGAACACTGAAGCTTTCTTT. Translating gives CASSLEPGFMNTEAFF. Variable domain in full (rest from reference TRBV5-4 and TRBJ1-1): ETGVTQSPTHLIKTRGQQVTLRCSSQSGHNTVSWYQQALGQGPQFIFQYYREEENGRGNFPPRFSGLQFPNYSSELNVNALELDDSALYLCASSLEPGFMNTEAFFGQGTRLTVV.

The rearrangement joins TRBV4-1 to TRBJ2-1, with 7 nucleotides matching TRBD2. V dropped 2 bases and J dropped 3; count of bases not matched to a gene: 4. The V gene's germline CDR1 is MGHRA and CDR2 YSYEKL. The CDR3 has 15 amino acids. CDR3 sequence (DNA): TGCGCCAGCAGCCAAAGGGCTAGCGGCTACAATGAGCAGTTCTTC. Its translation: CASSQRASGYNEQFF.

This sequence joins TRBV9 and TRBJ2-2, with TRBD1 identical over 8 bases. With V trimmed by 5 bases and J by 7 bases, 7 bases remained unmatched. Germline V gene sequence: CDR1 SGDLS, CDR2 YYNGEE. CDR3 length: 14 residues. The CDR3 DNA is TGTGCCAGCAGTGCGGACAGGGCGAACGGGGAGCTGTTTTTT. Amino acid sequence: CASSADRANGELFF.

Note on this clone: This same CDR3 is encoded by further DNA sequences in the sample. This chain connects TRBV6-6 to TRBJ2-7; 9 positions agree with TRBD1. The V and J ends lost 0 bases and 4 bases, in that order; junction bases with no gene match: 1. CDR3 length: 14 amino acids. Looked up from germline, CDR1 is MNHNY and CDR2 is SVGAGI (reference sequence). This chain's CDR3 is CASSYSTGGYEQYF. The CDR3 nucleotides are TGTGCCAGCAGTTACTCGACAGGGGGATACGAGCAGTACTTC.

The rearrangement links TRBV7-6 to TRBJ1-2; TRBD1 aligns across 8 bases. This CDR3 contains 14 residues. V lost 2 bases to trimming and J lost 4 bases; unmatched junction nucleotides: 3. The germline CDR1 and CDR2 sequences are SGHVS and FNYEAQ. The CDR3 loop is CASSLLQGGYGYTF. The CDR3 DNA follows: TGTGCCAGCAGCTTACTACAGGGGGGCTATGGCTACACCTTC.

The chain has TRBV9 and TRBJ2-3; 16 nucleotides agree with TRBD2. CDR3 length equals 18 residues. The germline V gene has CDR1 SGDLS and CDR2 YYNGEE. Trimming removed 4 bases from V and 1 base from J; junction bases left unmatched: 6. Here the CDR3 reads CASSISGTSGGGTDTQYF. The CDR3 DNA follows: TGTGCCAGCAGCATCAGTGGGACTAGCGGGGGGGGCACAGATACGCAGTATTTT.

The table lists this clone with a few counts. This sequence joins TRBV11-2 and TRBJ2-7; D perhaps matches TRBD1 (5 bases). Germline V gene lookup returns CDR1 SGHAT and CDR2 FQNNGV. The V end was cut by 2 bases, the J end by 7 bases, with 30 bases between. CDR3 length equals 19 residues. The CDR3 sequence is CASSLISNTYGQGLGEQYF. The CDR3 DNA follows: TGTGCCAGCAGCTTAATTTCTAATACCTACGGTCAGGGTCTTGGGGAGCAGTACTTC.

J is TRBJ2-7 and V is TRBV6-6; 7 bases align to TRBD2. This CDR3 spans 11 amino acids. Germline lookup yields CDR1 MNHNY and CDR2 SVGAGI (reference sequence). The junction had 5 bases not matched to a gene; V was cut back by 6 bases and J by 9 bases. In nucleotides, the CDR3 is TGTGCCAGCAGGACCGGGGGGTCGCAGTACTTC. It translates to CASRTGGSQYF.

V usage is TRBV4-2 and J usage is TRBJ2-5; the D gene is possibly TRBD1 (6 bases). The J call may be incorrect, as the DNA end agrees better with TRBJ2-7. From germline, CDR1 is LGHNA and CDR2 YNFKEQ. CDR3 length: 15 amino acids. The CDR3 nucleotides read TGTGCCAGCAGCCAAGTGTATACAGGGCCCTACGAGCAGTACTTC. It translates to CASSQVYTGPYEQYF.

J is TRBJ1-1 and V is TRBV27; D gene unclear. The V end was cut by 7 bases, the J end by 1 base, with 13 bases between. CDR1 is MNHEY and CDR2 is SMNVEV in the germline V gene (reference sequence). The CDR3 is 14 amino acids. CDR3 sequence (DNA): TGTGCCAGCAAACCAGGTCGTGGGAACACTGAAGCTTTCTTT. Translation: CASKPGRGNTEAFF.

The chain is built from TRBV5-6 and TRBJ2-7; maybe TRBD2 (6 bases). CDR1 is SGHDT, CDR2 YYEEEE, per germline. V was pared by 4 bases and J by 6 bases, with 11 bases between. This CDR3 spans 12 amino acids. The CDR3 bases are TGTGCCAGCAGCATAACTAGCATCGAGCAGTACTTC. Amino acids: CASSITSIEQYF.

The chain links TRBV28 to TRBJ1-6, with TRBD1 identical over 7 bases. V was clipped by 5 bases and J by 4 bases; unmatched bases: 5. CDR1 is MDHEN and CDR2 is SYDVKM in the germline V gene. This CDR3 is built from 15 residues. In nucleotides, the CDR3 is TGTGCCAGCAGTCTCAGGGGGGTTTATAATTCACCCCTCCACTTT. The encoded protein is CASSLRGVYNSPLHF.

The gene calls are TRBV6-5 and TRBJ1-1, with no clear D. Germline CDR1 and CDR2: MNHEY and SVGAGI. This CDR3 has 14 residues. V was clipped by 8 bases and J by 4 bases, with 17 bases between them. The CDR3: CASAESDRRTEAFF. The DNA for the CDR3 is TGTGCCAGCGCGGAATCCGACCGACGCACTGAAGCTTTCTTT.

This clone was seen more than once but under ten times. The chain couples TRBV7-9 to TRBJ1-5; D might be TRBD1 (6 bases). V lost 2 bases to trimming and J lost 4 bases, with 9 bases between them. CDR1 and CDR2 from the germline V gene are SEHNR and FQNEAQ (reference sequence). The CDR3 runs to 14 residues. CDR3 loop: CASSLSTGNQPQHF. CDR3 coding DNA: TGTGCCAGCAGCTTATCGACAGGAAATCAGCCCCAGCATTTT. Full variable domain (outside the CDR3, taken from reference TRBV7-9 and TRBJ1-5): DTGVSQNPRHKITKRGQNVTFRCDPISEHNRLYWYRQTLGQGPEFLTYFQNEAQLEKSRLLSDRFSAERPKGSFSTLEIQRTEQGDSAMYLCASSLSTGNQPQHFGDGTRLSIL.

Many counts were recorded for this clone. The rearrangement uses TRBV7-3 and TRBJ1-2, with D uncertain. There are 12 residues in the CDR3. V shed 4 bases and J shed 6 bases, with 9 bases lying between them. CDR1 is SGHTA and CDR2 is FQGTGA in the germline V gene. CDR3 amino acids: CASSSRTDGYTF. CDR3 in DNA: TGTGCCAGCAGCTCCAGGACTGATGGCTACACCTTC.

The chain joins TRBV15 to TRBJ2-3; tentatively, D is TRBD2 (6 bases). The CDR3 runs 15 residues. V lost 4 bases to trimming and J lost 0 bases, with 11 bases between them. Germline loops: CDR1 LNHNV, CDR2 YYDKDF (reference sequence). This CDR3 is CATSTEGRSTDTQYF. As DNA, the CDR3 is TGTGCCACCAGCACGGAGGGACGGAGCACAGATACGCAGTATTTT.